These 13 T cell receptor beta chains were all obtained from the same sample, sequenced in a study of T cells in Graves' hyperthyroidism and ophthalmopathy. From RNA transcripts, TCR beta CDR3 regions were amplified. HTBI primers were the set used in a first-round RT-PCR of the TCR CDR3. In TCRdb, the multiplex PCR reads were re-called with MiXCR into one record per CDR3 protein. The table includes around 450,000 distinct CDR3 sequences, about an eighth detected once. What was sequenced was blood. The receptor set was obtained from a woman younger than 30 with Graves' hyperthyroidism.

This clonotype turned up a few times. The rearrangement uses TRBV5-6 and TRBJ1-5; the D gene is possibly TRBD1 (5 bases). V was cut by 1 base and J by 4 bases, with 9 bases left in between. CDR1 is SGHDT, CDR2 YYEEEE, per germline. This CDR3 is built from 14 residues. DNA of the CDR3: TGTGCCAGCAGCTTGTGGACAAATAATCAGCCCCAGCATTTT. Its protein product is CASSLWTNNQPQHF.

This clonotype was recorded a few times. The chain uses TRBV6-1 and TRBJ1-3; D is undetermined. CDR3 length equals 16 residues. Per the germline V gene, CDR1 is MNHNS and CDR2 is SASEGT. V lost 6 bases and J lost 1, with 16 bases in between. The CDR3 region has the DNA TGTGCCAGCAGCGTTACGGACGGAGAGTCTGGAAACACCATATATTTT. The encoded protein is CASSVTDGESGNTIYF.

This clonotype was seen ten or more times. The chain employs TRBV29-1 and TRBJ1-1; D remains unclear. Germline CDR1 and CDR2: SQVTM and ANQGSEA. Trimming shortened V by 5 bases and J by 0 bases, and 4 bases separated the two germline ends. This CDR3 region has 11 residues. The CDR3 spells CSVWVNTEAFF. DNA for the CDR3: TGCAGCGTTTGGGTGAACACTGAAGCTTTCTTT.

This clonotype was seen many times. V and J are TRBV6-1 and TRBJ1-6; 10 bases agree with TRBD1. The V gene's germline CDR1 is MNHNS and CDR2 SASEGT. Trimming removed 5 bases from V and 4 bases from J; junction bases left unmatched: 8. The CDR3 is 17 residues long. For the CDR3, the DNA is TGTGCCAGCAGTACCCGGACAGGGGGGACATATAATTCACCCCTCCACTTT. This encodes CASSTRTGGTYNSPLHF.

This clonotype was seen a few times. V usage is TRBV19 and J usage is TRBJ2-3, with D perhaps given as TRBD1 or TRBD2 (5 bases each). V dropped 5 bases and J dropped 1 base, with 13 bases sitting between them. Germline V gene lookup returns CDR1 LNHDA and CDR2 SQIVND (reference sequence). This CDR3 spans 15 amino acids. CDR3 coding DNA: TGTGCCAGTAGTGGGGCGGCGGGCGGCACAGATACGCAGTATTTT. Translating gives CASSGAAGGTDTQYF.

This clonotype has a count of ten or more. This chain links TRBV7-9 with TRBJ2-2, with D possibly matching TRBD2 (6 bases). The germline V and J ends were trimmed by 4 bases and 3 bases, with 12 bases remaining between them. The CDR3 is 15 amino acids. CDR1 and CDR2 (germline): SEHNR, FQNEAQ (reference sequence). For the CDR3, the DNA is TGTGCCAGCAGCTGGGCGGGACCGGACACCGGGGAGCTGTTTTTT. It translates to CASSWAGPDTGELFF.

This clonotype has at least ten counts. The chain employs TRBV7-2 and TRBJ2-7, with 9 bases matching TRBD2. The CDR3 contains 16 residues. CDR1 and CDR2 from the germline V gene are SGHTA and FQGNSA. Trimming took 5 bases from V and 3 from J; bases not matched to a gene: 11. The CDR3 is CASSTGTAGGSYEQYF. For the CDR3, the DNA is TGTGCCAGCAGCACGGGAACAGCGGGAGGTAGCTACGAGCAGTACTTC. Combining the CDR3 with reference TRBV7-2 and TRBJ2-7 gives the whole variable domain GAGVSQSPSNKVTEKGKDVELRCDPISGHTALYWYRQSLGQGLEFLIYFQGNSAPDKSGLPSDRFSAERTGGSVSTLTIQRTQQEDSAVYLCASSTGTAGGSYEQYFGPGTRLTVT.

The chain carries TRBV3-1 and TRBJ1-2; D gene unclear. CDR1 is LGHDT, CDR2 YNNKEL, per germline (reference sequence). V was pared by 1 base and J by 4 bases, with 16 bases between. The CDR3 has 16 residues. The CDR3 coding sequence is TGTGCCAGCAGCCAAGGTAGGGCAGCTAGGACCTATGGCTACACCTTC. It codes for CASSQGRAARTYGYTF.

There are many counts of this clonotype. The V gene is TRBV29-1, the J gene TRBJ2-5, with 13 bases identical to TRBD2. Germline V gene data show CDR1 as SQVTM and CDR2 as ANQGSEA. The V segment lost 8 bases and the J segment 7 bases; nucleotides outside the gene matches: 10. The CDR3 extends over 14 amino acids. The DNA of the CDR3 is TGCAGCCTCGGAGGACTAGCGGGAGACCCGACCCAGTACTTC. As protein: CSLGGLAGDPTQYF.

This clonotype was counted between two and nine times. The chain uses TRBV2 and TRBJ2-7; D is ambiguous. V was shortened by 3 bases and J by 4 bases, with 7 bases between the two germline ends. The CDR3 has 12 residues. Germline-derived CDR1 and CDR2 are SNHLY and FYNNEI. The CDR3 is CASSDMGYEQYF. CDR3 sequence (DNA): TGTGCCAGCAGTGATATGGGGTACGAGCAGTACTTC.

This clonotype appeared many times. The rearrangement joins TRBV30 to TRBJ2-5; D is possibly TRBD2 (7 bases). In germline, CDR1 is GTSNPN, CDR2 SVGIG (reference sequence). Trimming cost V 3 bases and J 6 bases, with 14 bases left between them. The CDR3 has 13 amino acids. The CDR3 DNA is TGTGCCTGGAGGGAGAGCGGGACAAAGACCCAGTACTTC. It yields the protein CAWRESGTKTQYF.

In its sample, this clonotype was seen many times. The J gene is TRBJ1-6, the V gene TRBV2; 8 positions agree with TRBD1. Germline V gene sequence: CDR1 SNHLY, CDR2 FYNNEI. Unmatched junction bases numbered 8, after V lost 4 bases and J lost 9 bases. The CDR3 spans 15 residues. Written as DNA, the CDR3 is TGTGCCAGCAGTGTGGCAGGGGGCAAAGGTTCACCCCTCCACTTT. This sequence encodes CASSVAGGKGSPLHF.

In its sample, this clonotype was seen many times. This chain uses TRBV27 with TRBJ2-7, with 7 nucleotides matching TRBD1. After removal of 5 bases from V and 10 bases from J, the junction contained 11 bases not matched to a gene. CDR1 is MNHEY and CDR2 is SMNVEV in the germline V gene (reference sequence). The CDR3 is 13 residues long. The DNA of the CDR3 is TGTGCCAGCAGTGCACGGGACAGCCCAGCACAGTACTTC. Its translation is CASSARDSPAQYF.